Following are 5 T cell receptor beta chains from one sample sequenced in a study of T-cell memory formation after mild COVID-19. TCRdb fed the 5' RACE reads into MiXCR, producing one record per CDR3 protein. This sample has a few hundred thousand distinct CDR3 sequences, with roughly 26% found just once. Source material: PBMCs or a T cell subset sorted from them (not recorded which). These receptors were collected from an adult woman who had mild COVID-19 (a few samples of this study predate the infection). Cell type and time point are not known.

This clonotype was recorded many times. The CDR3 region has the DNA TGTGCCAACCGGGGTCTTCTCACCGGGGAGCTGTTTTTT. Amino acid sequence: CANRGLLTGELFF. The chain has TRBV7-9 and TRBJ2-2, with D possibly matching TRBD2 (5 bases). Trimming pared 10 bases from V and 4 bases from J, leaving 13 bases between. The CDR3 totals 13 residues. Germline lookup yields CDR1 SEHNR and CDR2 FQNEAQ (reference sequence).

This clonotype was picked up many times. The chain is built from TRBV3-1 and TRBJ2-1; D gene unclear. Germline V CDR1 and CDR2: LGHDT, YNNKEL (reference sequence). The V and J ends lost 0 bases and 0 bases respectively, with 6 bases between them. The CDR3 loop spans 15 amino acids. CDR3 amino acids: CASSQDRSSYNEQFF. CDR3 in DNA: TGTGCCAGCAGCCAAGACCGAAGCTCCTACAATGAGCAGTTCTTC.

This chain connects TRBV5-1 to TRBJ1-6, with 8 bases matching TRBD1. The V gene's germline CDR1 is SGHRS and CDR2 YFSETQ. The CDR3 contains 19 residues. V shed 2 bases, J shed 0 bases, and the junction held 10 bases outside the gene matches. CDR3 DNA sequence: TGCGCCAGCAGCTTTTCTCCCGGGACAGGTACCTCCTATAATTCACCCCTCCACTTT. Protein sequence: CASSFSPGTGTSYNSPLHF.

This clonotype was seen at least ten times. The V and J genes are TRBV5-6 and TRBJ2-1; tentatively, D is TRBD2 (6 bases). Germline V lookup: CDR1 SGHDT, CDR2 YYEEEE. Trimming removed 3 bases at V and 12 bases at J, with 10 bases between. The CDR3 has 11 residues. The CDR3 DNA sequence: TGTGCCAGCAGCTCGGGACTTACGCAGTTCTTC. Amino acid sequence: CASSSGLTQFF.

The chain combines TRBV5-6 with TRBJ2-2, with 11 bases lining up with TRBD1. The CDR3 runs to 17 residues. The V gene's germline CDR1 is SGHDT and CDR2 YYEEEE. V lost 1 base and J lost 4; bases outside the gene matches: 6. CDR3 loop: CASSLIAGTGGTGELFF. The CDR3 region has the DNA TGTGCCAGCAGCTTGATCGCCGGGACAGGGGGCACCGGGGAGCTGTTTTTT.